Here is one T cell receptor beta chain with its context. Antigen specificity is unknown. These data originate in a study of human T cells and chemical hapten exposure. Time point indicated: patch test 1, 2 weeks after DPC sensitization. Treatment noted: therapeutic diphenylcyclopropenone sensitization with weekly scalp DPC. General observations from the study: Counts of TCRs above 1 in 1000 frequency stayed unchanged with DPC sensitization. Expanded TCRs clustered into significantly more large CDR3 similarity groups than controls, the analysis revealed. The donors suffered from alopecia, so their immune response may not match that of healthy people.

Within the library, unique molecular identifiers were attached to each individual cDNA molecule. Via MiXCR, TCRdb re-called the RACE reads, giving one row per CDR3 protein. The table has fewer than 500,000 distinct CDR3 sequences, roughly 4.8% seen once; the top ten hold around 2.3%. The TCR comes from a woman between 45 and 65 years old with alopecia areata. Some clones in this sample may be carry-over from other donors' samples. Sequencing used whole blood, obtained in connection with sensitization to the hapten diphenylcyclopropenone (DPC).

Here the CDR3 reads CASSPLLEGSTLTNEKLFF. The CDR3 coding sequence is TGTGCCAGCAGCCCCCTACTTGAGGGCAGCACATTAACTAATGAAAAACTGTTTTTT. The gene calls are TRBV21-1 and TRBJ1-4. TRBV21-1 is given as a pseudogene. The CDR3 loop spans 19 amino acids.